A single sample gave rise to the 20 T cell receptor beta chains below, sequenced in a study of T cells after posttransplantation cyclophosphamide. TCRdb's copy holds only in-frame clones and misses some; the assay was immunoSEQ multiplex PCR. The sample has 7,800 or so clones; 75% to 95% are singletons. The material sequenced was CD4+ T cells sorted from blood. Source of these receptors: a woman between 45 and 65 years old in good health and a related stem cell transplant donor.

In its sample, this clone was seen a few times. The chain has TRBV10-1 and TRBJ1-6; D remains unclear. Trimming shortened V by 2 bases and J by 10 bases, and 12 bases separated the two germline ends. The CDR3 spans 14 residues. Per germline, CDR1 WNHNN and CDR2 SYGVQD (reference sequence). The DNA of the CDR3 is TGCGCCAGCAGTGAGCGACTAGAGGGCTCACCCCTCCACTTT. Protein product: CASSERLEGSPLHF.

V usage is TRBV6-1 and J usage is TRBJ1-5, with TRBD1 matching over 7 bases. CDR1 is MNHNS and CDR2 is SASEGT in the germline V gene. V dropped 7 bases and J dropped 7; count of bases not matched to a gene: 10. The length of the CDR3 is 14 residues. CDR3 protein: CASNPRQGPQPQHF. CDR3 bases: TGTGCCAGCAACCCTAGACAGGGCCCCCAGCCCCAGCATTTT.

V usage is TRBV18 and J usage is TRBJ1-5, with D possibly TRBD1 on 5 matching bases. Germline loops: CDR1 KGHSH, CDR2 LQKENI. This CDR3 spans 14 amino acids. V lost 6 bases and J 1 base, leaving 10 bases between the germline ends. CDR3: CASSSWGSNQPQHF. The CDR3 nucleotides are TGTGCCAGCTCGTCGTGGGGCAGCAATCAGCCCCAGCATTTT.

The chain recombines TRBV5-4 with TRBJ2-2; the match to TRBD2 covers 10 bases. This CDR3 has 16 residues. Germline CDR1 reads SGHNT; CDR2 reads YYREEE (reference sequence). V lost 3 bases, J lost 3 bases, and 5 bases stayed unmatched. CDR3 nucleotide sequence: TGTGCCAGCAGCTCGGAAGGACTAGCGGACACCGGGGAGCTGTTTTTT. Its protein product is CASSSEGLADTGELFF.

The CDR3 bases are TGTGCCAGCACTGTACAGGGATCCCAGTACTTC. It yields the protein CASTVQGSQYF. This rearrangement joins TRBV2 to TRBJ2-7, with TRBD1 as a possible D gene (6 bases). V lost 7 bases to trimming and J lost 10 bases, with 14 bases between them. The CDR3 spans 11 residues. The V gene's germline CDR1 is SNHLY and CDR2 FYNNEI.

V usage is TRBV29-1 and J usage is TRBJ2-7, with 7 bases identical to TRBD1. There are 13 residues in the CDR3. The V gene's germline CDR1 is SQVTM and CDR2 ANQGSEA. Trimming at V came to 4 bases and at J to 2 bases, leaving 5 bases not matched to a gene. The CDR3 loop is CSVGGQITYEQYF. The CDR3 DNA reads as TGCAGCGTTGGGGGACAGATCACCTACGAGCAGTACTTC.

This sequence joins TRBV7-2 and TRBJ2-1; TRBD2 is a possible D gene (5 bases). The CDR3 runs to 18 residues. Trimming shortened V by 1 base and J by 9 bases, and 25 bases separated the two germline ends. Germline V gene data show CDR1 as SGHTA and CDR2 as FQGNSA. The CDR3 sequence: CASSLVVRGPKTTIEQFF. CDR3 DNA sequence: TGTGCCAGCAGCTTAGTTGTGCGTGGCCCCAAGACTACAATTGAGCAGTTCTTC.

The gene calls are TRBV7-2 and TRBJ1-6, with D unclear. CDR1 is SGHTA and CDR2 is FQGNSA in the germline V gene. This CDR3 comprises 14 residues. Between the trimmed V and J ends, which lost 6 bases and 0 bases, there was a span of 6 bases. The CDR3 loop is CASRPSSYNSPLHF. The CDR3 bases are TGTGCCAGCAGACCCAGCTCCTATAATTCACCCCTCCACTTT.

The chain couples TRBV28 to TRBJ2-5, with TRBD1 matching over 8 bases. In germline, CDR1 is MDHEN, CDR2 SYDVKM. The length of the CDR3 is 12 residues. In DNA, the CDR3 is TGTGTTTCAAGGGGACAGGAAGAGACCCAGTACTTC. Its translation: CVSRGQEETQYF.

This chain links TRBV12-5 with TRBJ1-5, with D possibly matching TRBD1 (6 bases). The V gene lost 0 bases and the J gene lost 0 bases, with 12 bases spanning the gap. Germline loops: CDR1 LGHNT, CDR2 FRNRAP. This CDR3 has 17 residues. The chain's CDR3 is CASGLVTGLHSNQPQHF. In DNA, the CDR3 is TGTGCTAGTGGTTTGGTTACAGGGTTGCATAGCAATCAGCCCCAGCATTTT.

The chain has TRBV9 and TRBJ2-7, with a weak D call TRBD2 (6 bases). Germline V gene data show CDR1 as SGDLS and CDR2 as YYNGEE. Trimming took 3 bases from V and 0 from J, leaving 13 bases between them. The CDR3 length is 15 residues. CDR3 sequence: CASSGGLPTSYEQYF. DNA of the CDR3: TGTGCCAGCAGCGGCGGACTACCGACCTCCTACGAGCAGTACTTC.

The chain carries TRBV5-5 and TRBJ2-2, with 12 nucleotides matching TRBD2. V was clipped by 1 base and J by 2 bases; unmatched bases: 3. The CDR3 is made up of 17 amino acids. Per germline, CDR1 SGHKS and CDR2 YYEKEE (reference sequence). The CDR3 DNA sequence: TGTGCCAGCAGCTTGACTAGCGGGGGGCGAAACACCGGGGAGCTGTTTTTT. Protein: CASSLTSGGRNTGELFF. Full variable domain (rest looked up from reference TRBV5-5 and TRBJ2-2): DAGVTQSPTHLIKTRGQQVTLRCSPISGHKSVSWYQQVLGQGPQFIFQYYEKEERGRGNFPDRFSARQFPNYSSELNVNALLLGDSALYLCASSLTSGGRNTGELFFGEGSRLTVL.

V and J are TRBV4-1 and TRBJ2-2; TRBD2 might be the D (6 bases). The CDR3 covers 17 residues. Trimming cost V 0 bases and J 1 base, with 12 bases left between them. CDR1 and CDR2 from the germline V gene are MGHRA and YSYEKL. CDR3 nucleotides: TGCGCCAGCAGCCAAGATCGCGCGGGGTTGAACACCGGGGAGCTGTTTTTT. It specifies CASSQDRAGLNTGELFF.

The gene calls are TRBV6-5 and TRBJ1-4, with 7 nucleotides matching TRBD1. The V segment lost 4 bases and the J segment 4 bases; nucleotides outside the gene matches: 9. Germline CDR1 is MNHEY and CDR2 is SVGAGI. The CDR3 length is 16 residues. CDR3 residues: CASSSPRQGVNEKLFF. CDR3 coding DNA: TGTGCCAGCAGTTCCCCGAGACAGGGCGTTAATGAAAAACTGTTTTTT.

This chain links TRBV28 with TRBJ1-2; TRBD1 matches 12 bases. CDR1 and CDR2 (germline): MDHEN, SYDVKM. CDR3 size: 16 residues. V dropped 5 bases and J dropped 6; count of bases not matched to a gene: 10. The CDR3 loop is CASSTPSGTGGDGYTF. The CDR3 DNA is TGTGCCAGCAGTACCCCAAGTGGGACAGGGGGCGATGGCTACACCTTC.

V and J are TRBV5-1 and TRBJ2-3; TRBD1 matches 10 bases. Germline V CDR1 and CDR2: SGHRS, YFSETQ. This CDR3 comprises 15 residues. Trimming took 0 bases from V and 4 from J; bases not matched to a gene: 2. The CDR3 spells CASSLVGTGADTQYF. CDR3 DNA sequence: TGCGCCAGCAGCTTGGTTGGGACAGGGGCAGATACGCAGTATTTT.

This rearrangement joins TRBV5-1 to TRBJ2-1, with 8 bases fitting TRBD2. Per the germline V gene, CDR1 is SGHRS and CDR2 is YFSETQ. The V segment lost 0 bases and the J segment 5 bases; nucleotides outside the gene matches: 10. The CDR3 is made up of 17 amino acids. The CDR3 region is CASSLGRGAITNNEQFF. CDR3 sequence (DNA): TGCGCCAGCAGCTTGGGGCGGGGGGCCATTACTAACAATGAGCAGTTCTTC.

The rearrangement links TRBV7-2 to TRBJ2-7; 7 bases line up with TRBD1. CDR3 size: 16 residues. The V segment lost 4 bases and the J segment 2 bases; nucleotides outside the gene matches: 11. Per the germline V gene, CDR1 is SGHTA and CDR2 is FQGNSA. Written as DNA, the CDR3 is TGTGCCAGCAGCTCAGGTTGGGACAGTCAAACCTACGAGCAGTACTTC. Amino acid sequence: CASSSGWDSQTYEQYF.

This chain connects TRBV6-1 to TRBJ2-7, with a tentative D call TRBD2 (5 bases). The germline V and J ends were trimmed by 2 bases and 6 bases, with 11 bases remaining between them. The CDR3 contains 13 residues. CDR1 MNHNS and CDR2 SASEGT come from the germline V gene. CDR3 in amino acids: CASSEWRSAEQYF. Here the CDR3 DNA reads TGTGCCAGCAGTGAATGGAGGTCTGCCGAGCAGTACTTC.

The chain carries TRBV9 and TRBJ2-1; no firm D call. The CDR3 has 16 amino acids. V dropped 4 bases and J dropped 0 bases, with 14 bases sitting between them. Per the germline V gene, CDR1 is SGDLS and CDR2 is YYNGEE. The CDR3 sequence is CASSQESPSSYNEQFF. CDR3 nucleotide sequence: TGTGCCAGCAGCCAAGAAAGCCCAAGCTCCTACAATGAGCAGTTCTTC.